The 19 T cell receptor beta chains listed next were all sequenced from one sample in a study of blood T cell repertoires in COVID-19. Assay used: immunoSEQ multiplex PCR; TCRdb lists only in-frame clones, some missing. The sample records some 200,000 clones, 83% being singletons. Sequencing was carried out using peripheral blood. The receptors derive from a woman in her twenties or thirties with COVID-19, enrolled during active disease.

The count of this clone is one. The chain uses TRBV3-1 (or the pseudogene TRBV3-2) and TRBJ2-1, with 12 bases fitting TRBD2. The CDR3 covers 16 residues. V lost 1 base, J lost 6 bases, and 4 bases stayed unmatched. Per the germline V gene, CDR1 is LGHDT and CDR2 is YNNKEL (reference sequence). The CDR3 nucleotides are TGTGCCAGCAGCCAAGGGCTAGCGGGAGGGGGCAATGAGCAGTTCTTC. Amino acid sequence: CASSQGLAGGGNEQFF.

CDR3 nucleotide sequence: TGTGCCAGCAGTTACCCCCGGACTAGCGGGAGTTTGACCCGGGCAGATACGCAGTATTTT. Translated, it gives CASSYPRTSGSLTRADTQYF. V usage is TRBV6-2 or TRBV6-3 and J usage is TRBJ2-3, with 13 bases fitting TRBD2. This CDR3 region has 20 residues. CDR1 and CDR2 (germline): MNHEY, SVGEGT. With V trimmed by 2 bases and J by 4 bases, 15 bases remained unmatched.

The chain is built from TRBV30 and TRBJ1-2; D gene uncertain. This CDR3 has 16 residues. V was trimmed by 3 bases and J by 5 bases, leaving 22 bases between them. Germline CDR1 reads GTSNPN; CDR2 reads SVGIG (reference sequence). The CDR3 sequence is CAWRDFLGVEGYGYTF. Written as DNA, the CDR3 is TGTGCCTGGAGGGACTTCCTCGGGGTAGAGGGATATGGCTACACCTTC. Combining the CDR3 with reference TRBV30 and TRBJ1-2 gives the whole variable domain SQTIHQWPATLVQPVGSPLSLECTVEGTSNPNLYWYRQAAGRGLQLLFYSVGIGQISSEVPQNLSASRPQDRQFILSSKKLLLSDSGFYLCAWRDFLGVEGYGYTFGSGTRLTVV.

The CDR3 DNA reads TGTGCCAGCAGCTGGGGGATCACAGGGCCTGAAGCTTTCTTT. The encoded protein is CASSWGITGPEAFF. The rearrangement uses TRBV28 and TRBJ1-1; possibly TRBD1 for D (6 bases). This CDR3 has 14 amino acids. Trimming left V 6 bases short and J 6 bases short, with 17 bases between. Germline-derived CDR1 and CDR2 are MDHEN and SYDVKM.

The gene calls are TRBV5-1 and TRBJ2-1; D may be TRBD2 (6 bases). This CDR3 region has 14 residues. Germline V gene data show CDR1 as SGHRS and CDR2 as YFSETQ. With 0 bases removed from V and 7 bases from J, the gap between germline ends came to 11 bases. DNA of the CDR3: TGCGCCAGCAGCTTGGGTCCGGGGGAAAATGAGCAGTTCTTC. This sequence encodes CASSLGPGENEQFF.

The chain's CDR3 is CASSLNAADTQYF. DNA for the CDR3: TGTGCCAGCAGCTTAAATGCAGCAGATACGCAGTATTTT. The rearrangement joins TRBV7-3 to TRBJ2-3; D ambiguous. The germline V gene has CDR1 SGHTA and CDR2 FQGTGA. This CDR3 has 13 amino acids. V lost 1 base and J lost 4, with 6 bases in between.

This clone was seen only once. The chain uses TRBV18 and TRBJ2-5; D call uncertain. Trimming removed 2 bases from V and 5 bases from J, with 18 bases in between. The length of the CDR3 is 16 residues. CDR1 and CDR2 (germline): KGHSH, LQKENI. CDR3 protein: CASSPIPSRVVETQYF. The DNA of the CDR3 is TGTGCCAGCTCACCAATCCCATCTAGAGTAGTTGAGACCCAGTACTTC.

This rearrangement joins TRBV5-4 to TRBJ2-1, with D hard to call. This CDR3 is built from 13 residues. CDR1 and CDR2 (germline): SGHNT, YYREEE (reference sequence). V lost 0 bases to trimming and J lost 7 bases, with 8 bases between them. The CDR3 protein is CASSLEERNEQFF. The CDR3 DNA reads TGTGCCAGCAGCTTGGAAGAGAGGAATGAGCAGTTCTTC.

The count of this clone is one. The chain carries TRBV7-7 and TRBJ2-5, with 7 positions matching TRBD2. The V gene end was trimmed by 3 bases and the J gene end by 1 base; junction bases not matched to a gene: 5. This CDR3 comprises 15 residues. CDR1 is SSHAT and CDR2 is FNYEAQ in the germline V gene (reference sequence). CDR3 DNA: TGTGCCAGCAGCTTGGGGGGGGAAGGCCAAGAGACCCAGTACTTC. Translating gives CASSLGGEGQETQYF. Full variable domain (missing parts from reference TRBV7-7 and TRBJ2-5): GAGVSQSPRYKVTKRGQDVTLRCDPISSHATLYWYQQALGQGPEFLTYFNYEAQPDKSGLPSDRFSAERPEGSISTLTIQRTEQRDSAMYRCASSLGGEGQETQYFGPGTRLLVL.

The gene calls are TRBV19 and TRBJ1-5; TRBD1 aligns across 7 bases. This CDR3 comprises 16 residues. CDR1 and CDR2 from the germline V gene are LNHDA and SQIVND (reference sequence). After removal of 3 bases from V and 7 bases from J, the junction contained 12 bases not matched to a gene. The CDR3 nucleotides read TGTGCCAGTAGTATTTACTTTACAGGGGATGGGCAGCCCCAGCATTTT. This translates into CASSIYFTGDGQPQHF.

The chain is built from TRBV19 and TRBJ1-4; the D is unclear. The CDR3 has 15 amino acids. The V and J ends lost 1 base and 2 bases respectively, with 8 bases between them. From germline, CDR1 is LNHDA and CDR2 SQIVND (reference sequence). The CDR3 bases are TGTGCCAGTAGTATAGCGGCGGGGACTAATGAAAAACTGTTTTTT. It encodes CASSIAAGTNEKLFF.

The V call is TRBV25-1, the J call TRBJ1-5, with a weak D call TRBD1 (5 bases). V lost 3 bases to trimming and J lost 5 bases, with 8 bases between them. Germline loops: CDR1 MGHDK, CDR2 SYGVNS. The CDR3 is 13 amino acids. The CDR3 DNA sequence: TGTGCCAGCAGTGACAGGGCGGATCAGCCCCAGCATTTT. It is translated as CASSDRADQPQHF.

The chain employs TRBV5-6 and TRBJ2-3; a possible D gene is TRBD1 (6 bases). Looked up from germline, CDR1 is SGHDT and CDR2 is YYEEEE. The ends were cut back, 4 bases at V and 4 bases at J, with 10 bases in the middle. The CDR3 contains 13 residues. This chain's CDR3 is CASSRGFADTQYF. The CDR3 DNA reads TGTGCCAGCAGCAGGGGGTTTGCAGATACGCAGTATTTT.

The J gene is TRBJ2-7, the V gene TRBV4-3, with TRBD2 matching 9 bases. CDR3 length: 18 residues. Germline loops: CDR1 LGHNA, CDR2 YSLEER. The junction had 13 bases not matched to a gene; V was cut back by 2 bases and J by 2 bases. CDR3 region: CASSQRRTSATPAYEQYF. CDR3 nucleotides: TGCGCCAGCAGCCAACGAAGGACTAGCGCTACCCCAGCCTACGAGCAGTACTTC.

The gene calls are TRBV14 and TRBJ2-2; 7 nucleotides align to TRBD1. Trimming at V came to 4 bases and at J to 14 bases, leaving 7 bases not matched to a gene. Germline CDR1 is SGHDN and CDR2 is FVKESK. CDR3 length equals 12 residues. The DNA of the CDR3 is TGTGCCAGCAGCCTCTTGGACAGGCCCCTGTTTTTT. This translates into CASSLLDRPLFF.

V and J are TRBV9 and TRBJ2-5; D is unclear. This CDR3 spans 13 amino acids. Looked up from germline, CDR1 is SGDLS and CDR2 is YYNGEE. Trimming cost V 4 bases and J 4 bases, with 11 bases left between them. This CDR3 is CASSPRHGETQYF. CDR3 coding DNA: TGTGCCAGCAGCCCCCGACACGGAGAGACCCAGTACTTC. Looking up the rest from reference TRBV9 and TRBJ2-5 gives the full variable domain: DSGVTQTPKHLITATGQRVTLRCSPRSGDLSVYWYQQSLDQGLQFLIQYYNGEERAKGNILERFSAQQFPDLHSELNLSSLELGDSALYFCASSPRHGETQYFGPGTRLLVL.

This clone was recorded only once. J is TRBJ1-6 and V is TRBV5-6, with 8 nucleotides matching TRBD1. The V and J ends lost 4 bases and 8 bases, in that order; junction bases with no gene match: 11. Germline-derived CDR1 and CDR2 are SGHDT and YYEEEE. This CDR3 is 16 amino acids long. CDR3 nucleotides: TGTGCCAGCAGCGCCTTGGACAGGGCTTTGGATTCACCCCTCCACTTT. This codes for CASSALDRALDSPLHF.

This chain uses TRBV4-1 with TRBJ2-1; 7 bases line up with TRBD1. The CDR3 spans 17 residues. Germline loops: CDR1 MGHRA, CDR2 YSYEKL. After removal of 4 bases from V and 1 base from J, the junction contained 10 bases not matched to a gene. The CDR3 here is CASSPTLTGLSYNEQFF. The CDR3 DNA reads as TGCGCCAGCAGCCCTACTCTGACAGGGTTATCCTACAATGAGCAGTTCTTC.

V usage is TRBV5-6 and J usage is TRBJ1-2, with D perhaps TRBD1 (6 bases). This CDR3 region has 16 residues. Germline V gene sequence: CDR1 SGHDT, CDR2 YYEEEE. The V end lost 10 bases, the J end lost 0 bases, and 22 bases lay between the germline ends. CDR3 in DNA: TGTGCCCTAACCAGCTCTCGACAGGCCGCTAACTATGGCTACACCTTC. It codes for CALTSSRQAANYGYTF.